Sequencing of this TCR beta chain was carried out in a study of blood T cell repertoires in COVID-19. Study summary: T cells, B-cell-depleted T cells, or PBMCs supplied cDNA or gDNA.

Using immunoSEQ multiplex PCR, the repertoire was profiled, and TCRdb retains in-frame clones only, with some absent. The sample lists approximately 240,000 clones, around four fifths occurring once. This CDR3 is built from 15 residues. V trimming: 8 bases; J trimming: 8 bases; junction bases outside the gene matches: 11. Germline CDR1 is SEHNR and CDR2 is FQNEAQ (reference sequence). This clonotype was sampled from a man in his fifties with acute or convalescent COVID-19. The chain employs TRBV7-9 and TRBJ2-1; 11 nucleotides align to TRBD2. Source material: peripheral blood. The CDR3 sequence: CASRLAGSPRDEQFF. CDR3 nucleotides: TGTGCCAGCCGACTAGCGGGGAGTCCGAGGGATGAGCAGTTCTTC.